The 14 T cell receptor beta chains listed next were all sequenced from one sample in a study of blood T cell repertoires in COVID-19. Sequencing was performed with immunoSEQ multiplex PCR; in TCRdb, only in-frame clones are kept and a portion is missing. Found here are hundreds of thousands of clones, 80% of them singletons; the top ten hold around 4.7%. The specimen was PBMCs or T cells enriched from blood (not recorded which). The receptors stem from a man between 25 and 39 years old with acute COVID-19.

V usage is TRBV9 and J usage is TRBJ1-6, with D perhaps matching TRBD1 (6 bases). Trimming pared 2 bases from V and 0 bases from J, leaving 9 bases between. The CDR3 runs 16 residues. Germline CDR1 is SGDLS and CDR2 is YYNGEE. CDR3 loop: CASSVTGSSYNSPLHF. CDR3 nucleotide sequence: TGTGCCAGCAGCGTTACAGGGAGCTCCTATAATTCACCCCTCCACTTT.

The V call is TRBV2, the J call TRBJ1-4; 7 positions match TRBD1. V was pared by 8 bases and J by 0 bases, with 9 bases of the junction left unmatched. In germline, CDR1 is SNHLY, CDR2 FYNNEI. The CDR3 consists of 16 residues. This chain's CDR3 is CASVNPDRATNEKLFF. The CDR3 DNA follows: TGTGCCAGCGTCAACCCTGACAGGGCAACTAATGAAAAACTGTTTTTT.

In this sample, this clone turned up once. The chain combines TRBV30 with TRBJ2-2, with D hard to call. Trimming stripped 5 bases from V and 6 bases from J, with 13 bases between. This CDR3 contains 13 residues. Germline V gene sequence: CDR1 GTSNPN, CDR2 SVGIG (reference sequence). For the CDR3, the DNA is TGTGCCTGGCGCATGAGGCTAGCCGGGGAGCTGTTTTTT. This codes for CAWRMRLAGELFF.

This chain joins TRBV9 and TRBJ1-1; TRBD1 is a possible D gene (6 bases). Germline V gene sequence: CDR1 SGDLS, CDR2 YYNGEE. This CDR3 is 15 amino acids long. Between the trimmed V and J ends, which lost 4 bases and 0 bases, there was a span of 13 bases. The CDR3 DNA follows: TGTGCCAGCAGCTTCACCGGGACATTGAACACTGAAGCTTTCTTT. Protein: CASSFTGTLNTEAFF.

The chain uses TRBV7-6 and TRBJ1-1; D is perhaps TRBD1 (6 bases). V was pared by 6 bases and J by 2 bases, with 16 bases between. Germline values: CDR1 SGHVS, CDR2 FNYEAQ. CDR3 size: 15 residues. In DNA form, the CDR3 reads TGTGCCAGCAGGAAGGACAGAGAACCCAACACTGAAGCTTTCTTT. Encoded protein: CASRKDREPNTEAFF.

A single count supports this clone. V gene TRBV29-1 combines with J gene TRBJ1-1; weak D call: TRBD1 (5 bases). In germline, CDR1 is SQVTM, CDR2 ANQGSEA. The CDR3 sequence is 12 residues long. The germline V and J ends were trimmed by 6 bases and 2 bases, with 10 bases remaining between them. CDR3 DNA: TGCAGCGTCCGACAGTTAAACACTGAAGCTTTCTTT. Its translation is CSVRQLNTEAFF.

This chain connects TRBV27 to TRBJ1-6, with 11 bases matching TRBD1. Unmatched junction bases numbered 9, after V lost 5 bases and J lost 6 bases. The CDR3 has 17 residues. The V gene's germline CDR1 is MNHEY and CDR2 SMNVEV (reference sequence). The CDR3, as DNA: TGTGCCAGCAGTCCTCTACGGACAGGGGGCCTTAATTCACCCCTCCACTTT. It yields the protein CASSPLRTGGLNSPLHF.

This chain connects TRBV27 to TRBJ1-5; D remains ambiguous. V lost 1 base and J 2 bases, leaving 12 bases between the germline ends. This CDR3 spans 16 amino acids. Germline-derived CDR1 and CDR2 are MNHEY and SMNVEV (reference sequence). CDR3 sequence: CASSLWAGSGNQPQHF. For the CDR3, the DNA is TGTGCCAGCAGTTTATGGGCAGGTTCGGGCAATCAGCCCCAGCATTTT.

This rearrangement joins TRBV19 to TRBJ2-4; a possible D gene is TRBD1 (6 bases). This CDR3 region has 18 residues. The V gene lost 4 bases and the J gene lost 0 bases, with 19 bases spanning the gap. The germline CDR1 and CDR2 sequences are LNHDA and SQIVND (reference sequence). DNA for the CDR3: TGTGCCAGTAGTAACCCGTTAGAGGACAGACTAGCCAAAAACATTCAGTACTTC. This sequence encodes CASSNPLEDRLAKNIQYF.

The genes are TRBV7-2 and TRBJ2-1, with D possibly being TRBD2 (6 bases). The CDR3 consists of 14 residues. Trimming cost V 3 bases and J 8 bases, with 14 bases left between them. Germline V gene lookup returns CDR1 SGHTA and CDR2 FQGNSA. CDR3 nucleotides: TGTGCCAGCAGCTTTTATCCGGGAGCCTATGAGCAGTTCTTC. Its protein product is CASSFYPGAYEQFF.

The V gene is TRBV10-3, the J gene TRBJ2-2; 10 nucleotides line up with TRBD1. The CDR3 extends over 14 amino acids. With 8 bases clipped from V and 0 bases from J, the junction kept 0 bases outside the gene matches. The germline V gene has CDR1 ENHRY and CDR2 SYGVKD. This chain's CDR3 is CAIGTGANTGELFF. Written as DNA, the CDR3 is TGTGCCATCGGGACAGGGGCGAACACCGGGGAGCTGTTTTTT.

This clone showed up just a few times. The rearrangement links TRBV30 to TRBJ1-5, with D perhaps matching TRBD1 (6 bases). The V and J ends lost 5 bases and 0 bases respectively, with 11 bases between them. Germline V lookup: CDR1 GTSNPN, CDR2 SVGIG (reference sequence). The CDR3 consists of 14 residues. The CDR3 DNA reads TGTGCCTGGGCTGGACAGTTTAGCAATCAGCCCCAGCATTTT. This translates into CAWAGQFSNQPQHF.

CDR3 loop: CASSFWTGEKTQYF. The CDR3 DNA reads TGTGCCAGCAGTTTTTGGACAGGGGAGAAGACCCAGTACTTC. The chain joins TRBV6-5 to TRBJ2-5; 9 bases fit TRBD1. The CDR3 has 14 amino acids. Trimming removed 4 bases from V and 6 bases from J; junction bases left unmatched: 6. Germline V lookup: CDR1 MNHEY, CDR2 SVGAGI.

This clone appeared a single time. The rearrangement uses TRBV19 and TRBJ1-4; 7 bases map to TRBD1. This CDR3 comprises 13 residues. The ends lost 9 bases at V and 8 bases at J; junction bases unmatched: 9. Germline V CDR1 and CDR2: LNHDA, SQIVND (reference sequence). CDR3: CASSGQNTEKLFF. The CDR3 DNA reads as TGTGCCAGCTCGGGACAGAATACGGAAAAACTGTTTTTT.